Sequencing of this TCR beta chain was carried out in a study of T-cell memory formation after mild COVID-19. Whole-study results and caveats: The study found balanced CD4/CD8 in clones contracting day 15 to 85 and a CD4+ lean in later expanders.

This clonotype was observed at least ten times. Antigen unknown. TCRdb re-analysed the 5' RACE reads in MiXCR, keeping a single row per CDR3 protein. Among 200,000 to 250,000 distinct CDR3 sequences, over 8.5% were seen once, and the ten largest hold around 23%. This CDR3 has 12 amino acids. Germline V gene lookup returns CDR1 LGHDT and CDR2 YNNKEL (reference sequence). Trimming shortened V by 1 base and J by 10 bases, and 10 bases separated the two germline ends. The origin of this receptor is a man between 18 and 29 years old who had mild COVID-19 (a few samples of this study predate the infection). Cell type and time point are not known. What was sequenced was PBMCs or a T cell subset sorted from them (not recorded which). The chain uses TRBV3-1 and TRBJ1-1; TRBD1 is a possible D gene (6 bases). CDR3: CASSQGSDRAFF. CDR3 sequence (DNA): TGTGCCAGCAGCCAAGGGTCGGACAGAGCTTTCTTT.